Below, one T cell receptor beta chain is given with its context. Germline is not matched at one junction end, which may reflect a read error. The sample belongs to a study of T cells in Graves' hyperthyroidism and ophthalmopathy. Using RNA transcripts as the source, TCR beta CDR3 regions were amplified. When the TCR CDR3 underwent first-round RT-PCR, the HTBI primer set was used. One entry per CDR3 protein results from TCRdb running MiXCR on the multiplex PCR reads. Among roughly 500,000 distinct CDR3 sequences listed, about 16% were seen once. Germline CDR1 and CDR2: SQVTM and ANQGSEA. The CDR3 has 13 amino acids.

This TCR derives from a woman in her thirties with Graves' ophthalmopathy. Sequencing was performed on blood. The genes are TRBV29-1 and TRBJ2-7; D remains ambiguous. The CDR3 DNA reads TGCAGCGTTGCTCCCCCCAACTCCCACGAGCAGTACTTC. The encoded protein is CSVAPPNSHEQYF.